Shown below are 9 T cell receptor beta chains from a single sample sequenced in a study of CD8 T cells in Susac syndrome. An amount of RNA that ranged from roughly 0.45 to 1 ug was reverse transcribed with random hexamers. From the immunoSEQ multiplex PCR reads, TCRdb called clonotypes with MiXCR, one entry per CDR3 protein. The sample includes about 400,000 distinct CDR3 sequences, around 85% of them seen just once. The sequenced sample was CD8+ T cells from PBMCs. The receptor set was obtained from a human donor with multiple sclerosis.

Points on this clonotype: One end of the junction is discordant with germline, which a read error may explain. As DNA, the CDR3 is TGTGCCAGTATCTCGACCTGGCAAACAGGGACGAACACTGAAGTTTTCTTT. Translating it yields CASISTWQTGTNTEVFF. This chain links TRBV2 with TRBJ1-1; TRBD1 might be the D (6 bases). The CDR3 is 17 amino acids. Germline CDR1 and CDR2: SNHLY and FYNNEI.

This rearrangement joins TRBV6-6 to TRBJ1-1, with 7 bases fitting TRBD1. Germline values: CDR1 MNHNY, CDR2 SVGAGI (reference sequence). The CDR3 is 16 amino acids. The trim removed 2 bases at V and 4 bases at J, leaving 10 bases unmatched. CDR3 nucleotides: TGTGCCAGCAGTTACGTCCCGGGACAGAGGGTCACTGAAGCTTTCTTT. This translates into CASSYVPGQRVTEAFF.

The V gene is TRBV12-3 or TRBV12-4, the J gene TRBJ2-4; D is possibly TRBD1 or TRBD2 (5 bases each). There are 15 residues in the CDR3. V gave up 2 bases and J gave up 5 bases, with 13 bases separating them. CDR3 in DNA: TGTGCCAGCAGTTTATACCGGGAAGGGGAAAACATTCAGTACTTC. Encoded protein: CASSLYREGENIQYF.

V and J are TRBV7-6 and TRBJ2-5; a weak D match, TRBD2 (5 bases). The CDR3 is made up of 16 amino acids. The germline CDR1 and CDR2 sequences are SGHVS and FNYEAQ. V lost 2 bases, J lost 7 bases, and 20 bases lay in between. This chain's CDR3 is CASSLWLAPMSGTQYF. The CDR3, as DNA: TGTGCCAGCAGCTTATGGCTAGCCCCCATGAGCGGGACCCAGTACTTC. The variable domain in full, with the rest retrieved from reference TRBV7-6 and TRBJ2-5, is GAGVSQSPRYKVTKRGQDVALRCDPISGHVSLYWYRQALGQGPEFLTYFNYEAQQDKSGLPNDRFSAERPEGSISTLTIQRTEQRDSAMYRCASSLWLAPMSGTQYFGPGTRLLVL.

The V gene is TRBV5-1, the J gene TRBJ2-1; the D gene could be TRBD1 or TRBD2 (5 bases each). CDR3 length: 15 amino acids. V gave up 4 bases and J gave up 3 bases, with 14 bases separating them. Germline V gene data show CDR1 as SGHRS and CDR2 as YFSETQ. This CDR3 is CASSMGERYYNEQFF. The CDR3 nucleotides read TGCGCCAGCAGCATGGGGGAGAGATACTACAATGAGCAGTTCTTC.

The chain employs TRBV7-9 and TRBJ2-2; TRBD1 agrees at 9 bases. Germline CDR1 is SEHNR and CDR2 is FQNEAQ (reference sequence). The CDR3 totals 15 residues. V lost 3 bases, J lost 4 bases, and 3 bases stayed unmatched. Here the CDR3 reads CASSFPTGGTGELFF. CDR3 DNA: TGTGCCAGCAGCTTCCCGACAGGGGGCACCGGGGAGCTGTTTTTT.

This chain links TRBV4-1 with TRBJ2-1, with unresolved D. V was clipped by 6 bases and J by 4 bases, with 16 bases between them. This CDR3 comprises 15 residues. The V gene's germline CDR1 is MGHRA and CDR2 YSYEKL. CDR3 sequence (DNA): TGCGCCAGCAGTCCAAGGAGACCACAGTACAATGAGCAGTTCTTC. Its translation: CASSPRRPQYNEQFF.

The rearrangement links TRBV11-3 to TRBJ2-7; D assignment may be TRBD1 or TRBD2 (5 bases each). Trimming cost V 1 base and J 2 bases, with 6 bases left between them. Germline V lookup: CDR1 SGHNT, CDR2 YENEEA. The CDR3 extends over 13 amino acids. CDR3 amino acids: CASSLGDPYEQYF. CDR3 DNA sequence: TGTGCCAGCAGCTTAGGGGACCCCTACGAGCAGTACTTC.

The chain carries TRBV6-2 or TRBV6-3 and TRBJ1-2; 8 bases fit TRBD1. The J segment lost 3 bases and the V segment lost 6 bases, leaving 3 bases of the junction unmatched. Per the germline V gene, CDR1 is MNHEY and CDR2 is SVGEGT. The CDR3 spans 13 residues. The CDR3 nucleotides read TGTGCCAGCAGCGGACAGGGTCACTATGGCTACACCTTC. It yields the protein CASSGQGHYGYTF.